This T cell receptor beta chain was captured by sequencing in a study of T cell responses to AZD1222 COVID-19 vaccine. Study conclusions and caveats: Two AZD1222 administrations were followed by greater Spike-specific TCR breadth and depth.

The CDR3 totals 13 residues. Germline lookup yields CDR1 MNHEY and CDR2 SVGAGI. The J segment lost 5 bases and the V segment lost 5 bases, leaving 5 bases of the junction unmatched. Here immunoSEQ multiplex PCR was the method, and the copy in TCRdb shows in-frame clones only, minus some. The sample has about 130,000 clones, about 85% seen once. This clone was counted a few times. What it binds is not known. The specimen was peripheral blood, collected 28 days after the second AZD1222 dose. The clonotype originates from an adult who received the AZD1222 COVID-19 vaccine. J is TRBJ1-1 and V is TRBV6-5; TRBD1 matches at 7 bases. The CDR3 DNA is TGTGCCAGCAGTCGAACGACAGGGACTGAAGCTTTCTTT. Its translation is CASSRTTGTEAFF.